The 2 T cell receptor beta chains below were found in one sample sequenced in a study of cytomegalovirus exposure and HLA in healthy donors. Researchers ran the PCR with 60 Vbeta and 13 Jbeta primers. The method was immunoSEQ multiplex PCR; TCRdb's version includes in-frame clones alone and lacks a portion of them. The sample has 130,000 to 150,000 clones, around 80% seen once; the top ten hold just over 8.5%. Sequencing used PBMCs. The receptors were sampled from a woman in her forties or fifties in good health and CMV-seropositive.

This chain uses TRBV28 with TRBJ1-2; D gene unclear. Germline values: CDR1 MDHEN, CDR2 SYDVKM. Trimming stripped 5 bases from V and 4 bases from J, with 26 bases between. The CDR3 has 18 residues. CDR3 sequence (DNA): TGTGCCAGCAGTCCCCAGGAGGATGGGTGGGGTCGAGGCTATGGCTACACCTTC. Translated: CASSPQEDGWGRGYGYTF.

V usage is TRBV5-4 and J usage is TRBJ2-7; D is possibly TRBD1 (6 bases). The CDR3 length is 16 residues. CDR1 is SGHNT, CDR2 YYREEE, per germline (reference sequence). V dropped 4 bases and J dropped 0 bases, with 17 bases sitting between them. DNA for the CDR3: TGTGCCAGCAGCCGCGTTGGACAGACCAGCTCCTACGAGCAGTACTTC. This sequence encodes CASSRVGQTSSYEQYF.